The 20 T cell receptor beta chains presented below share a single source sample, sequenced in a study of regulatory T cells in long-lasting Graves disease. Combining iRepertoire HTBI primers with Arm-PCR of CDR3 regions, the authors built TCR beta libraries. One entry per CDR3 protein, called by TCRdb with MiXCR from the multiplex PCR reads. The table shows about 560,000 distinct CDR3 sequences, with 15% to 20% occurring only once. Time point specified: newly diagnosed GD, antithyroid drugs for less than 3 months. The TCR library was made from RNA that had been extracted from PBMCs in TRIzol. The data were also submitted as part of a second study, on T cells in Graves' hyperthyroidism and ophthalmopathy.

The sequenced sample was peripheral blood mononuclear cells (PBMCs), obtained at new diagnosis, from a patient treated with antithyroid drugs. The receptors derive from a man aged 18 to 29 with Graves disease.

This clonotype came up a few times. The chain employs TRBV6-1 and TRBJ2-3; D gene ambiguous. The ends were cut back, 7 bases at V and 2 bases at J, with 10 bases in the middle. The CDR3 is 13 amino acids. Per the germline V gene, CDR1 is MNHNS and CDR2 is SASEGT. In nucleotides, the CDR3 is TGTGCCAGCACAGCCCCGAACACAGATACGCAGTATTTT. Translated: CASTAPNTDTQYF.

This clonotype has at least ten counts. The chain links TRBV10-3 to TRBJ2-1, with D unresolved. Germline CDR1 and CDR2: ENHRY and SYGVKD. The CDR3 is 12 residues long. V was cut by 0 bases and J by 12 bases, with 9 bases left in between. The DNA for the CDR3 is TGTGCCATCAGTGAGTCGACCAACAGGCAGTTCTTC. It encodes CAISESTNRQFF.

The sample holds many counts of this clonotype. The CDR3 coding sequence is TGTGCCAGCAGTATGGCGGGAGGGCCATACGAGCAGTACTTC. This gives the protein CASSMAGGPYEQYF. This chain uses TRBV27 with TRBJ2-7, with 9 bases lining up with TRBD2. CDR3 length: 14 amino acids. CDR1 is MNHEY and CDR2 is SMNVEV in the germline V gene (reference sequence). J lost 4 bases, V lost 5 bases, and 6 bases had no gene match.

This clonotype was seen many times. The V and J genes are TRBV27 and TRBJ2-1; TRBD1 or TRBD2 may be the D gene (6 bases each). V lost 8 bases and J lost 2, with 19 bases in between. The germline gives CDR1 MNHEY, CDR2 SMNVEV (reference sequence). This CDR3 is 16 amino acids long. CDR3 DNA: TGTGCCAGCCATCTACAGGGCGGAGGGACCTACAATGAGCAGTTCTTC. Its translation: CASHLQGGGTYNEQFF.

This clonotype was counted a few times. The chain couples TRBV5-1 to TRBJ2-7; TRBD1 is a possible D gene (6 bases). The V and J ends lost 3 bases and 5 bases respectively, with 15 bases between them. Germline CDR1 and CDR2: SGHRS and YFSETQ. The CDR3 is 14 amino acids. The CDR3 spells CASSSVTGSDEQYF. The DNA of the CDR3 is TGCGCCAGCAGCTCCGTCACAGGGTCCGACGAGCAGTACTTC.

This clonotype was detected ten times or more. V and J are TRBV28 and TRBJ1-2, with a weak D call TRBD1 (5 bases). The V and J ends lost 3 bases and 6 bases respectively, with 17 bases between them. The CDR3 length is 15 residues. Germline CDR1 and CDR2: MDHEN and SYDVKM. The CDR3 bases are TGTGCCAGCAGTTTGGGGACGGTAAAAATCCATGGCTACACCTTC. Protein sequence: CASSLGTVKIHGYTF.

This clonotype occurred a few times. The V call is TRBV6-5, the J call TRBJ1-4; a possible D gene is TRBD1 (5 bases). Germline V gives CDR1 MNHEY, CDR2 SVGAGI. V gave up 4 bases and J gave up 7 bases, with 16 bases separating them. This CDR3 region has 15 residues. In DNA, the CDR3 is TGTGCCAGCAGTTTGTCCGGGACCGGGGGTGAAAAACTGTTTTTT. This gives the protein CASSLSGTGGEKLFF.

This clonotype was counted between two and nine times. The rearrangement joins TRBV7-9 to TRBJ2-7; perhaps TRBD2 as D (5 bases). V was cut by 5 bases and J by 3 bases, with 26 bases left in between. Germline assignment: CDR1 SEHNR and CDR2 FQNEAQ (reference sequence). This CDR3 has 18 residues. In nucleotides, the CDR3 is TGTGCCAGCAGCCCACCCCCATCTCTAGCCCCCATATTCTACGAGCAGTACTTC. It yields the protein CASSPPPSLAPIFYEQYF.

This clonotype was detected a few times. The rearrangement joins TRBV9 to TRBJ2-7, with 7 bases aligning to TRBD1. The CDR3 spans 15 residues. The germline V gene has CDR1 SGDLS and CDR2 YYNGEE. Trimming took 3 bases from V and 0 from J; bases not matched to a gene: 6. CDR3 amino acids: CASSAYGTASYEQYF. As DNA, the CDR3 is TGTGCCAGCAGCGCGTACGGGACAGCCTCCTACGAGCAGTACTTC.

This clonotype was seen only a few times. The chain has TRBV11-2 and TRBJ2-7, with 8 bases aligning to TRBD1. Germline CDR1 SGHAT, CDR2 FQNNGV. CDR3 size: 20 residues. V lost 2 bases and J lost 1; bases outside the gene matches: 19. The CDR3 sequence is CASSLMLVVPGQGRSYEQYF. CDR3 bases: TGTGCCAGCAGCTTAATGTTAGTGGTCCCAGGACAGGGCCGATCCTACGAGCAGTACTTC.

This clonotype has more than one count but fewer than ten. Being one base from a much bigger clone, this may be a read error. The V and J genes are TRBV20-1 and TRBJ2-3, with D possibly matching TRBD2 (6 bases). V lost 3 bases to trimming and J lost 4 bases, with 11 bases between them. The CDR3 is 13 amino acids. From germline, CDR1 is DFQATT and CDR2 SNEGSKA (reference sequence). This CDR3 reads CSASDPSADTQYF. The CDR3 region has the DNA TGCAGTGCTAGCGATCCTAGCGCAGATACGCAGTATTTT.

There are many counts of this clonotype. The rearrangement uses TRBV5-1 and TRBJ2-3; 7 positions agree with TRBD2. V gave up 0 bases and J gave up 7 bases; unmatched junction bases: 11. Germline values: CDR1 SGHRS, CDR2 YFSETQ. The CDR3 consists of 16 residues. The CDR3 loop reads CASSLEGGSASYTQYF. The CDR3 region has the DNA TGCGCCAGCAGCTTGGAAGGCGGGAGTGCTTCCTATACGCAGTATTTT.

The CDR3 sequence: CASSFRASEQYF. The DNA of the CDR3 is TGTGCCAGCAGTTTCAGGGCCAGCGAGCAGTACTTC. This chain links TRBV12-3 or TRBV12-4 with TRBJ2-7; a weak D match, TRBD1 (5 bases). This CDR3 is 12 amino acids long. V dropped 3 bases and J dropped 6 bases, with 9 bases sitting between them.

This clonotype occurred a few times. The V gene is TRBV6-1, the J gene TRBJ2-1; D is undetermined. Germline lookup yields CDR1 MNHNS and CDR2 SASEGT. V shed 2 bases and J shed 9 bases, with 8 bases lying between them. The CDR3 length is 12 residues. The CDR3: CASSELGIEQFF. The CDR3 DNA reads TGTGCCAGCAGTGAACTTGGCATTGAGCAGTTCTTC.

This chain connects TRBV5-1 to TRBJ2-6; 10 bases agree with TRBD2. The CDR3 runs to 21 residues. V trimming: 4 bases; J trimming: 0 bases; junction bases outside the gene matches: 16. Germline V gene lookup returns CDR1 SGHRS and CDR2 YFSETQ. CDR3: CASSPAPFGTSVRSGANVLTF. The CDR3 DNA sequence: TGCGCCAGCAGCCCGGCCCCCTTCGGGACTAGCGTACGCTCTGGGGCCAACGTCCTGACTTTC.

In its sample, this clonotype was seen many times. V usage is TRBV12-3 or TRBV12-4 and J usage is TRBJ2-1; TRBD2 matches 9 bases. V dropped 3 bases and J dropped 7; count of bases not matched to a gene: 4. The CDR3 runs 14 residues. This CDR3 is CASSFSGSRNEQFF. CDR3 bases: TGTGCCAGCAGTTTTAGCGGGAGTCGAAATGAGCAGTTCTTC.

This chain connects TRBV4-2 to TRBJ2-1, with unresolved D. This CDR3 spans 14 amino acids. Germline V gene data show CDR1 as LGHNA and CDR2 as YNFKEQ. Trimming took 0 bases from V and 11 from J, leaving 14 bases between them. The CDR3 bases are TGTGCCAGCAGCCAAGATGGATCTGGACCAAAGCAGTTCTTC. Amino acids: CASSQDGSGPKQFF.

This chain connects TRBV5-1 to TRBJ1-3; the D is unclear. V was trimmed by 0 bases and J by 2 bases, leaving 6 bases between them. Germline V gives CDR1 SGHRS, CDR2 YFSETQ. This CDR3 has 14 amino acids. The CDR3: CASSLAGTGNTIYF. The CDR3 DNA follows: TGCGCCAGCAGCTTGGCCGGAACTGGAAACACCATATATTTT.

At least ten counts were recorded for this clonotype. V usage is TRBV11-1 and J usage is TRBJ2-7; no reliable D call. The germline V and J ends were trimmed by 3 bases and 3 bases, with 9 bases remaining between them. CDR3 size: 13 residues. Looked up from germline, CDR1 is SGHAT and CDR2 is FQDESV (reference sequence). Here the CDR3 reads CASSLAELYEQYF. The CDR3 nucleotides read TGTGCCAGCAGCTTGGCGGAACTCTACGAGCAGTACTTC.

This clonotype was detected ten times or more. This chain uses TRBV2 with TRBJ2-3; D not resolved. V gave up 3 bases and J gave up 4 bases, with 8 bases separating them. Germline CDR1 reads SNHLY; CDR2 reads FYNNEI. The CDR3 is made up of 13 amino acids. CDR3: CASSETMADTQYF. Here the CDR3 DNA reads TGTGCCAGCAGTGAGACCATGGCAGATACGCAGTATTTT.